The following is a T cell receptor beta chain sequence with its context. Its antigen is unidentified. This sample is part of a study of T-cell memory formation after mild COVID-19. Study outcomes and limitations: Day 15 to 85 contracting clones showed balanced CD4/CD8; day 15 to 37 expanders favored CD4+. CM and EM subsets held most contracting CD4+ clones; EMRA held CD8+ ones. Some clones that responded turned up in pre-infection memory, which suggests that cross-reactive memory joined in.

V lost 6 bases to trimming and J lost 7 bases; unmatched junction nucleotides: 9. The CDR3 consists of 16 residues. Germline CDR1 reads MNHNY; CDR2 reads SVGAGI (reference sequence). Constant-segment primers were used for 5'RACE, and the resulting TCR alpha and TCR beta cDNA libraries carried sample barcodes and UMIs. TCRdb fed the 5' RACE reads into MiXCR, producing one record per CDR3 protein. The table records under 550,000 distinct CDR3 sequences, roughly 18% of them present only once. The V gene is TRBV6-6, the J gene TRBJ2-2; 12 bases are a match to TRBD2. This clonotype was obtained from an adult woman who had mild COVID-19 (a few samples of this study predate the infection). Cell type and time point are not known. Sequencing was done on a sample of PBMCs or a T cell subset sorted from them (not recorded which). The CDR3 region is CASRTRLAGVIGELFF. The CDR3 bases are TGTGCCAGCAGAACCCGACTAGCGGGAGTTATCGGGGAGCTGTTTTTT.